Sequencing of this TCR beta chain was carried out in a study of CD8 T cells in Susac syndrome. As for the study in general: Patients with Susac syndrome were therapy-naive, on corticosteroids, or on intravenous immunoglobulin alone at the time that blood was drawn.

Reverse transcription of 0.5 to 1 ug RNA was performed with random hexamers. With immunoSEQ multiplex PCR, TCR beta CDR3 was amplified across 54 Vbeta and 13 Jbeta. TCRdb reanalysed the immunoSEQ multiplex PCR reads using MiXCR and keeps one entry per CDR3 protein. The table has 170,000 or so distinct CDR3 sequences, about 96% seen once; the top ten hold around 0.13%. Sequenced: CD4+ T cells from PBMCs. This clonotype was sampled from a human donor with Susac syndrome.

The CDR3 region is CASSFGGSAKNIQYF. The CDR3 region has the DNA TGTGCCAGCAGTTTTGGGGGTTCGGCCAAAAACATTCAGTACTTC. The chain uses TRBV12-3 or TRBV12-4 and TRBJ2-4; D may be TRBD1 or TRBD2 (5 bases each). Trimming shortened V by 3 bases and J by 1 base, and 10 bases separated the two germline ends. The CDR3 consists of 15 residues.